This TCR beta chain was identified during a study of blood T cells in healthy people across ages. General study points: Age brought a roughly linear fall in TCR beta diversity measured per million T cells. It was the long-lived donors that had more naive CD4+ cells and higher diversity than aged donors.

As for this clonotype: Its cognate antigen is unknown.

Primed by a sample-barcoded 5' primer and a J-beta primer mix, a second PCR proceeded for 7 to 11 cycles. Each cDNA molecule was tagged by a template-switch adaptor with 12 random nucleotides. TCRdb re-called the 5' RACE reads with MiXCR, one entry per CDR3 protein. In the table there are about 680,000 distinct CDR3 sequences, 49% of which are singletons. Germline CDR1 is ENHRY and CDR2 is SYGVKD. The CDR3 extends over 14 amino acids. V was shortened by 3 bases and J by 2 bases, with 9 bases between the two germline ends. The sequence came from a woman in her sixties or seventies in good health. The chain uses TRBV10-3 and TRBJ2-3; D gene unclear. The specimen sequenced was blood. The CDR3 sequence: CAISDPQPTDTQYF. The CDR3 DNA is TGTGCCATCAGTGACCCCCAGCCCACAGATACGCAGTATTTT.